The 8 T cell receptor beta chains below all came from one sample that was sequenced in a study of siplizumab effects on memory and regulatory T cells. The repertoire was sequenced with immunoSEQ multiplex PCR; TCRdb's copy has only in-frame clones and lacks some. The data hold about 110,000 clones, with about 91% observed a single time. The sequencing input was Tregs sorted from blood. These receptor sequences come from a human donor in good health.

The chain employs TRBV20-1 and TRBJ1-2, with D tentatively TRBD1 (5 bases). Germline CDR1 DFQATT, CDR2 SNEGSKA (reference sequence). This CDR3 has 11 residues. V lost 3 bases, J lost 6 bases, and 8 bases lay in between. CDR3 residues: CSASEGDGYTF. The DNA of the CDR3 is TGCAGTGCTAGTGAAGGGGATGGCTACACCTTC.

The chain has TRBV7-3 and TRBJ2-1, with 14 bases identical to TRBD2. From germline, CDR1 is SGHTA and CDR2 FQGTGA. V lost 4 bases, J lost 5 bases, and 1 base stayed unmatched. The CDR3 spans 15 residues. CDR3 DNA sequence: TGTGCCAGCAGCTCGGGACTAGCGGGAGACAATGAGCAGTTCTTC. This translates into CASSSGLAGDNEQFF.

CDR3 sequence reads: CASSPETGRGTQYF. The CDR3 DNA sequence: TGTGCCAGCTCACCAGAGACTGGGAGAGGGACCCAGTACTTC. The chain carries TRBV18 and TRBJ2-5; D possibly corresponds to TRBD2 (5 bases). The CDR3 has 14 residues. Trimming took off 2 bases at V and 7 bases at J, with 14 bases between the two ends. Germline V lookup: CDR1 KGHSH, CDR2 LQKENI. The variable domain in full, with the rest retrieved from reference TRBV18 and TRBJ2-5, is NAGVMQNPRHLVRRRGQEARLRCSPMKGHSHVYWYRQLPEEGLKFMVYLQKENIIDESGMPKERFSAEFPKEGPSILRIQQVVRGDSAAYFCASSPETGRGTQYFGPGTRLLVL.

The rearrangement links TRBV5-4 to TRBJ2-7, with a possible D match to TRBD2 (7 bases). This CDR3 contains 15 residues. The germline V gene has CDR1 SGHNT and CDR2 YYREEE (reference sequence). V was pared by 1 base and J by 5 bases, with 16 bases between. As DNA, the CDR3 is TGTGCCAGCAGCTTGAAGGGGGGGCCTTTCGACGAGCAGTACTTC. Its protein is CASSLKGGPFDEQYF.

This clone was detected a few times. The CDR3 nucleotides are TGTGCCAGTAGTATCCAGGACTATGGCTACACCTTC. This codes for CASSIQDYGYTF. This chain connects TRBV19 to TRBJ1-2; D is unresolved. The germline V gene encodes CDR1 LNHDA and CDR2 SQIVND (reference sequence). This CDR3 comprises 12 residues. V lost 3 bases, J lost 3 bases, and 5 bases lay in between.

The V gene is TRBV6-1, the J gene TRBJ2-6; D unresolved. V was shortened by 5 bases and J by 0 bases, with 8 bases between the two germline ends. The CDR3 contains 15 residues. In germline, CDR1 is MNHNS, CDR2 SASEGT. In nucleotides, the CDR3 is TGTGCCAGCAGTAACTACTTCTCTGGGGCCAACGTCCTGACTTTC. It is translated as CASSNYFSGANVLTF.

V and J are TRBV25-1 and TRBJ1-2; possibly TRBD1 for D (5 bases). Per germline, CDR1 MGHDK and CDR2 SYGVNS. The CDR3 is made up of 13 amino acids. Between the trimmed V and J ends, which lost 3 bases and 7 bases, there was a span of 12 bases. The CDR3 DNA follows: TGTGCCAGCAGTGAGCTTTTGGGGCTTGGCTACACCTTC. This translates into CASSELLGLGYTF.

The chain couples TRBV9 to TRBJ2-2; TRBD1 matches 9 bases. Germline loops: CDR1 SGDLS, CDR2 YYNGEE. The CDR3 extends over 16 amino acids. Losses at the gene ends were 3 bases for V and 6 bases for J; bases not matched to a gene: 9. CDR3 protein: CASSAGQGIGAGELFF. CDR3 coding DNA: TGTGCCAGCAGCGCGGGACAGGGAATTGGGGCCGGGGAGCTGTTTTTT.